This entry is about one T cell receptor beta chain. The antigen is not known. These data are taken from a study of CD8+CD57+ T cells in acquired aplastic anemia. Study-level background: Sorted CD4+ and CD8+ cells yielded roughly 3.5 ug of DNA on average. The average read count for CD4+ cells in healthy donors was around 11 million. Study-level points and caveats: Patients and controls turned out to have more than 25 CD8+ CDR3 sequences in common.

The study profiled TCR beta VDJ and CDR3 using genomic DNA as template. One entry per CDR3 protein, called by TCRdb with MiXCR from the reads. The table has about 180,000 distinct CDR3 sequences, approximately 49% seen once; the top ten hold around 2.9%. This TCR was recovered from a human donor in good health. Sequenced sample: sorted CD4+, CD8+, or CD8+CD57+ T cells (not recorded which) from PBMCs.

The CDR3 bases are TGTGCCAGCAGTGATCACAGGGGGCGCTTAGCAGGAGGCTACACCTTC. Translating it yields CASSDHRGRLAGGYTF. The rearrangement joins TRBV28 to TRBJ1-2; 9 bases map to TRBD1. The CDR3 has 16 amino acids. J gave up 8 bases and V 5 bases, and 15 bases lay outside the gene matches. CDR1 is MDHEN, CDR2 SYDVKM, per germline.